The clone carrying this T cell receptor (beta chain) was seen once. CDR1 MDHEN and CDR2 SYDVKM come from the germline V gene. The length of the CDR3 is 15 residues. J was trimmed by 4 bases and V by 5 bases; bases with no gene match: 8. This sample was included in a study of T cell changes during pregnancy in multiple sclerosis. TCRdb keeps only in-frame clones here, not all; method: immunoSEQ multiplex PCR. The data show about 41,000 clones, 90% seen once. Source: CD8+ T cells from peripheral blood mononuclear cells, taken in the third trimester of pregnancy. The clonotype originates from a female donor with multiple sclerosis, enrolled in a pregnancy study. The gene calls are TRBV28 and TRBJ1-3, with 7 positions matching TRBD1. Here the CDR3 reads CASSPDRVNGNTIYF. In DNA, the CDR3 is TGTGCCAGCAGTCCTGACAGGGTGAACGGAAACACCATATATTTT.